What follows describes a single T cell receptor beta chain. The PCR was carried out with 60 Vbeta primers and 13 Jbeta primers. Assay used: immunoSEQ multiplex PCR; TCRdb lists only in-frame clones, some missing. Of 200,000 to 250,000 clones listed, just under 85% are singletons. This sample is drawn from a study of cytomegalovirus exposure and HLA in healthy donors. CDR3 length: 14 residues. Trimming took 5 bases from V and 4 from J, leaving 12 bases between them. The germline V gene encodes CDR1 MNHNS and CDR2 SASEGT. The sample comprised PBMCs. The chain recombines TRBV6-1 with TRBJ1-3; D is ambiguous. This TCR came from a woman aged 40 to 55 in good health and CMV-seronegative. The CDR3 DNA sequence: TGTGCCAGCAGTCCCCGGGGAGGGGGAAACACCATATATTTT. Translated: CASSPRGGGNTIYF.